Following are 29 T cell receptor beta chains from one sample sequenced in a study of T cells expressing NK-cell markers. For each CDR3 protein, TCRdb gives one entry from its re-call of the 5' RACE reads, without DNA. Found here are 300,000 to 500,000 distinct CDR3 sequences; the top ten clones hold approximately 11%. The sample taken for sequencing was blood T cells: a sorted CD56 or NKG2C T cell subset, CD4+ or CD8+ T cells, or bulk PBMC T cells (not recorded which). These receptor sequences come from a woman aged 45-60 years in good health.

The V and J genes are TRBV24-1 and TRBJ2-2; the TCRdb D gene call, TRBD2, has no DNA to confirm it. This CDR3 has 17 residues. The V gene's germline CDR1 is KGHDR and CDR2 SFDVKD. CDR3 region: CATSDPAGTERSGELFF.

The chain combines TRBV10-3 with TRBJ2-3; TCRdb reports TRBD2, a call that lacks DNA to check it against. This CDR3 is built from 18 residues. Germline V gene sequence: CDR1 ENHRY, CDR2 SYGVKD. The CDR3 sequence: CAISEGGGTSPYTDTQYF.

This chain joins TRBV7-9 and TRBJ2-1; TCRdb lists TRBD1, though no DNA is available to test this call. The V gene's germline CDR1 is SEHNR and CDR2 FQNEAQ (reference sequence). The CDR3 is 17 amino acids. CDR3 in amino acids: CASSTTFGGAGDNEQFF.

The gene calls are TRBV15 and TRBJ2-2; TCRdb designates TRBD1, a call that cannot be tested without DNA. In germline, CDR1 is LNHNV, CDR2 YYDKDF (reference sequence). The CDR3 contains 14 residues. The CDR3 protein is CATGRQGASGELFF.

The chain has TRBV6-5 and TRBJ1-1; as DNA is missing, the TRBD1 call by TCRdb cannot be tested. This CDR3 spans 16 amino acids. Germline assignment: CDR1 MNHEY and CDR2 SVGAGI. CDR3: CASSYSPDRDGTEAFF.

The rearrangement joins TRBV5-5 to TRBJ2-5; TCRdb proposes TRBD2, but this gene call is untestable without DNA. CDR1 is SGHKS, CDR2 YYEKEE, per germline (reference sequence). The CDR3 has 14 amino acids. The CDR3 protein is CASSPGLGGVTQYF.

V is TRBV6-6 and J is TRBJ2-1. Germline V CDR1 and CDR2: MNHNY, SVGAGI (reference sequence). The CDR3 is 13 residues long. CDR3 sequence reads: CASSFLPYNEQFF.

CDR3 in amino acids: CASRGTGQVKVGANVLTF. The chain couples TRBV5-1 to TRBJ2-6; the TRBD1 assignment by TCRdb is unverifiable without DNA. The germline CDR1 and CDR2 sequences are SGHRS and YFSETQ. The CDR3 loop spans 18 amino acids. Full variable domain (missing parts from reference TRBV5-1 and TRBJ2-6): KAGVTQTPRYLIKTRGQQVTLSCSPISGHRSVSWYQQTPGQGLQFLFEYFSETQRNKGNFPGRFSGRQFSNSRSEMNVSTLELGDSALYLCASRGTGQVKVGANVLTFGAGSRLTVL.

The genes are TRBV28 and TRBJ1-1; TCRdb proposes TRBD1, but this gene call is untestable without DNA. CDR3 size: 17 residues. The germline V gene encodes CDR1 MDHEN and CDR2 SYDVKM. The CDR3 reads CASSSPSQGGGSTEAFF.

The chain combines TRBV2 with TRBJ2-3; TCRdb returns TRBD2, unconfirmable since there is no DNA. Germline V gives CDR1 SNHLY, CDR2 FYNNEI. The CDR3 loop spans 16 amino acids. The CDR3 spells CASITYSGSSTDTQYF.

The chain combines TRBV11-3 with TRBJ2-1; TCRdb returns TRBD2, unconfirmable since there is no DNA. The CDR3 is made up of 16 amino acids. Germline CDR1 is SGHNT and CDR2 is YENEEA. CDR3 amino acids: CASSLRGTSVAYEQFF.

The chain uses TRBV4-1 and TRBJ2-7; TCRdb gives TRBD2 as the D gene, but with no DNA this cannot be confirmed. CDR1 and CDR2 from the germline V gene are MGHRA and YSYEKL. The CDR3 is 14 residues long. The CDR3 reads CASSRTSGLYEQYF.

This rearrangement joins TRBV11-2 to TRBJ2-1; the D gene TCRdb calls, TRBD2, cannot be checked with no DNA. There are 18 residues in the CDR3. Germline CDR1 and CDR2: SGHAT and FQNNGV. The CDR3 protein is CASRHVWGTSGSLDEQFF.

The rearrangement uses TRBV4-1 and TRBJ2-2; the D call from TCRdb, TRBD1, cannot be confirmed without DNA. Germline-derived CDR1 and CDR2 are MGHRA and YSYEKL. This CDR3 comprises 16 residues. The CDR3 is CASSQPGVVFAGELFF.

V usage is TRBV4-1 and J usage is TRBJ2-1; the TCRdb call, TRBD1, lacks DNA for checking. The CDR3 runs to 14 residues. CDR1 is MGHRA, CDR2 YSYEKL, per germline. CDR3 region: CASSQDPSGNEQFF.

This CDR3 reads CATSEAGGRYYNEQFF. The chain recombines TRBV24-1 with TRBJ2-1; TCRdb selects TRBD1, and the lack of DNA leaves this call unchecked. Germline V gene sequence: CDR1 KGHDR, CDR2 SFDVKD. The CDR3 contains 16 residues.

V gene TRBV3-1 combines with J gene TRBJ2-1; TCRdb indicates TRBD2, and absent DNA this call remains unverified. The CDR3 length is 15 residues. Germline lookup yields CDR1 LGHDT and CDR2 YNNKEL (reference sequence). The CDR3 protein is CASSPEVAGLHEQFF.

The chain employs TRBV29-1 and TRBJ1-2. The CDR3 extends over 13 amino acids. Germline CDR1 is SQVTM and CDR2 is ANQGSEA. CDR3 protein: CSAPTGRNYGYTF.

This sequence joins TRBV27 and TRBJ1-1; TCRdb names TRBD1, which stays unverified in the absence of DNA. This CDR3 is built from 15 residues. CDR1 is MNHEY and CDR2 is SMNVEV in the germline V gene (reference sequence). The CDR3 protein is CASKTLGGMNTEAFF.

Here the CDR3 reads CASSYSYGTSEQFF. The V call is TRBV6-5, the J call TRBJ2-1; absent DNA, TCRdb's TRBD2 call cannot be checked. The CDR3 loop spans 14 amino acids. Germline V gives CDR1 MNHEY, CDR2 SVGAGI.

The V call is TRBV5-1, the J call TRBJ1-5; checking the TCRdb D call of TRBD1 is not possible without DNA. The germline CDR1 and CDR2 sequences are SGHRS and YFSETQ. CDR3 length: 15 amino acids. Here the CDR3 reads CASSLGTGGGQPQHF.

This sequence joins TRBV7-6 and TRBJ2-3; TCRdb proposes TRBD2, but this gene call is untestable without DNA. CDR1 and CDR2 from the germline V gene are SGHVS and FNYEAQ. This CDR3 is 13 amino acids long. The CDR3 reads CASSPTSPGTQYF.

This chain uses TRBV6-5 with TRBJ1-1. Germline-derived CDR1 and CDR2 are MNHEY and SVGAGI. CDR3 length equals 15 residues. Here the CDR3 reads CASRIGHSLNTEAFF.

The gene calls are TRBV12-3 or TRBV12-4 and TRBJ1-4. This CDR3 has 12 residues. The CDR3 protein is CASSLWSEKLFF.

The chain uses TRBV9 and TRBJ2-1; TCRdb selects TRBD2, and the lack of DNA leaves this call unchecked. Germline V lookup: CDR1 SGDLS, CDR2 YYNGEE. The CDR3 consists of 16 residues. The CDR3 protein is CASSGLGSGHVNEQFF.

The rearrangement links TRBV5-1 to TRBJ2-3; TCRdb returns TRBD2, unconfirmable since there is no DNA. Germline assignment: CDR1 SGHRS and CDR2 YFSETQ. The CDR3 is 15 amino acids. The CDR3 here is CASSLVPGGSDTQYF.

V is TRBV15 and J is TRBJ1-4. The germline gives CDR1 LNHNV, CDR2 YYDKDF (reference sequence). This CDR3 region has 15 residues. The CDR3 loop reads CATSSPDFPREKLFF.

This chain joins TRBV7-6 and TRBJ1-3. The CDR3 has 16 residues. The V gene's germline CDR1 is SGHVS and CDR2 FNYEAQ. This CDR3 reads CASSSGRTFSGNTIYF.

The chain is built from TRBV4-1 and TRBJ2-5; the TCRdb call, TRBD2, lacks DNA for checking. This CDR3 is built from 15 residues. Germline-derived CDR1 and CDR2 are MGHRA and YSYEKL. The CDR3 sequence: CASSLSGRNEETQYF.